This T cell receptor (beta chain) comes out of a study of blood T cell repertoires in COVID-19 (TCRdb year 2020). Some background on the complete study: Samples from collaborators originated in the United States, Italy and Spain and spanned both the acute and convalescent phases of COVID-19. The prospective study material was composed of cDNA or gDNA derived from T cells, B-cell-depleted T cells, or PBMCs. Deeply sampled blood TCRbeta repertoires from subjects exposed to, actively infected with, or recovered from COVID-19 were included in the dataset. The repertoires were made available in a free public database intended to serve as a resource for research on the immune response to SARS-CoV-2. Samples were obtained from the ongoing ImmuneRACE study (first 160 participants) and from approximately 1,200 subjects provided by 6 global collaborators. Sample metadata almost always included a de-identified subject ID, COVID-19 status, age in years and sex. Where available, HLA class I and class II types were taken from metadata supplied by the sample provider and were not determined by assay-based typing.

Broader findings and caveats from the paper: How much clinical and demographic metadata was included differed by source and by participant, and the metadata was provided uncurated.

TCRbeta CDR3 regions were amplified from genomic DNA by means of the immunoSEQ Assay, a bias-controlled multiplex PCR. The published analysis was carried out like this. Within the assay, amplification of reference gene primers was used to estimate how many nucleated cells each sample contained. Sequence reads were collapsed and filtered to measure the absolute abundance of every unique TCRbeta CDR3 rearrangement. For each sample, productive Simpson clonality was calculated by taking the square root of Simpson's diversity index across productive rearrangements. The source is immuneACCESS, and TCRdb retained only in-frame sequences with V and J called. Part of the clones is not carried over; for the studies checked, unresolved V genes explain less than half of this, and the remainder is unexplained. The V and J calls and clone size are taken from that table; D and trimming were inferred from the DNA. For this sample the table gives 130,000 or so clones, of which about 76% were detected only once. The ten largest clones capture roughly 20% of the sample.

At the junction V is shortened by 3 bases and J by 6 bases; bases outside the gene matches: 7. Spanning cysteine to phenylalanine, the CDR3 consists of 15 amino acids. The read is trimmed to its CDR3 DNA, 45 bases read in frame from base 1. The germline V gene supplies CDR1 SGDLS and CDR2 YYNGEE. Whole blood was collected in K2EDTA tubes by collaborating institutions according to the institutions' own protocols. For TCRbeta analysis, collaborators shipped samples as frozen whole blood, isolated PBMCs, or DNA extracted from either of those sample types. Regarding this clone: Its antigen target is currently unknown. Base qualities are not at hand, and no much larger clone is one base apart.

The chain was built from TRBV9 and TRBJ2-3; a stretch of 10 junction bases matches TRBD2. The material sequenced was peripheral blood. This clonotype was sampled from a man older than 75 with acute or convalescent COVID-19. The sequence in DNA is TGTGCCAGCAGCGCCCAAGCGGGGGGGGCGGATACGCAGTATTTT. Translated, it reads CASSAQAGGADTQYF. The full variable domain, completed from the reference TRBV9 and TRBJ2-3 proteins outside the CDR3, reads DSGVTQTPKHLITATGQRVTLRCSPRSGDLSVYWYQQSLDQGLQFLIQYYNGEERAKGNILERFSAQQFPDLHSELNLSSLELGDSALYFCASSAQAGGADTQYFGPGTRLTVL.